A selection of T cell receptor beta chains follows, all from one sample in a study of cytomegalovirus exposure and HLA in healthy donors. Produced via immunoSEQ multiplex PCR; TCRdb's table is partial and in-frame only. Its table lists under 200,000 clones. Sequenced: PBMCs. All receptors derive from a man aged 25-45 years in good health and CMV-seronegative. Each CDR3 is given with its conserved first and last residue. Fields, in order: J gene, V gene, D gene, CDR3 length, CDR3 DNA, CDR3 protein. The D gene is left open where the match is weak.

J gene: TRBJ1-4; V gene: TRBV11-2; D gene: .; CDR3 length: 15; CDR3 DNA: TGTGCCAGCACCCCATCGGGGGCAACTAATGAAAAACTGTTTTTT; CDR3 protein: CASTPSGATNEKLFF
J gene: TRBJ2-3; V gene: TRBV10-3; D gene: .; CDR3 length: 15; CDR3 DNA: TGTGCCATCAGTGAGCGGGAGTCTAGCACAGATACGCAGTATTTT; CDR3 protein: CAISERESSTDTQYF
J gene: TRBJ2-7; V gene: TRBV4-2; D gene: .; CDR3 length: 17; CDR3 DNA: TGTGCCAGCAGCCCTAACATGGGAGGAGAGGCTTCCTACGAGCAGTACTTC; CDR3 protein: CASSPNMGGEASYEQYF
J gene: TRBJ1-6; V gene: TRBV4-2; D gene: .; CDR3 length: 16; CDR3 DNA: TGTGCCAGCAGCCAAGAAGTGGGCAGTCCTAATTCACCCCTCCACTTT; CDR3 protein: CASSQEVGSPNSPLHF
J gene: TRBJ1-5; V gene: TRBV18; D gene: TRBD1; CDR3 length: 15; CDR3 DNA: TGTGCCAGCTCACCTGACAGGGGCTTGGGTCAGCCCCAGCATTTT; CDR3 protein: CASSPDRGLGQPQHF
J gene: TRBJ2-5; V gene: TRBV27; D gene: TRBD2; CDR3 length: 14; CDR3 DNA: TGTGCCAGCCAAGGGACTAGCGGTCAAGAGACCCAGTACTTC; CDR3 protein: CASQGTSGQETQYF
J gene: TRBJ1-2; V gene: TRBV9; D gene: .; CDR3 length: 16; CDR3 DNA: TGTGCCAGCAGTGCCTTGGTGATGGCAGCGACGGGTGGCTACACCTTC; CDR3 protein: CASSALVMAATGGYTF
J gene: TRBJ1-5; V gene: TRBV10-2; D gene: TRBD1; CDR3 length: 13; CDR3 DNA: TGCGCCAGCAAAGACAGGGTCATGCAGCCCCAGCATTTT; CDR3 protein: CASKDRVMQPQHF
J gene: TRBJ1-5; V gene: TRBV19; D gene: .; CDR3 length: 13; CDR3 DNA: TGTGCCAGTAGCCAAGGAACAGATCAGCCCCAGCATTTT; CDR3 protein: CASSQGTDQPQHF
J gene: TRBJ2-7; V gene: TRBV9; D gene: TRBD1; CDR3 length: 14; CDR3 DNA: TGTGCCAGCAGCCCTTGGACAGGGCGGAACGAGCAGTACTTC; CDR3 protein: CASSPWTGRNEQYF
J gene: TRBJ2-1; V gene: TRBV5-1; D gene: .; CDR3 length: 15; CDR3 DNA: TGCGCCAGCAGCTTGGAGGCAGGGTGGACGAATGAGCAGTTCTTC; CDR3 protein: CASSLEAGWTNEQFF
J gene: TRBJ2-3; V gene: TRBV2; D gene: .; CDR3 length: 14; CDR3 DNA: TGTGCCAGCAGAAGAGAGCGGCGAGCAGATACGCAGTATTTT; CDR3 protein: CASRRERRADTQYF
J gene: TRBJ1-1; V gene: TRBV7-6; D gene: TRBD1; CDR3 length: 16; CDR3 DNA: TGTGCCAGCAGCCCCGGGACAGGGGAACGGGGCACTGAAGCTTTCTTT; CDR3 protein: CASSPGTGERGTEAFF
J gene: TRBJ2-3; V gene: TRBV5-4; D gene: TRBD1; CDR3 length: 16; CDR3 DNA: TGTGCCAGCACCCTTGGACAGGGAGGAATCACAGATACGCAGTATTTT; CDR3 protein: CASTLGQGGITDTQYF
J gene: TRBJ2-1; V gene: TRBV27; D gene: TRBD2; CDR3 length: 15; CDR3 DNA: TGTGCCAGCAGTGTAGGACTAGCGGGATTAAATGAGCAGTTCTTC; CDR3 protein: CASSVGLAGLNEQFF
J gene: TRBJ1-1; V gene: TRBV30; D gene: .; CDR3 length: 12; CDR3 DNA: TGTGCCTGGAGTCCGTTAGAGGTTGAAGCTTTCTTT; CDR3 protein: CAWSPLEVEAFF
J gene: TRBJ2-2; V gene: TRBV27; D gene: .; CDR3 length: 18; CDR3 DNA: TGTGCCAGCAGTTTAAGTCCATTTCAGGGGTCTGGGGGTGTGGAGCTGTTTTTT; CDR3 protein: CASSLSPFQGSGGVELFF
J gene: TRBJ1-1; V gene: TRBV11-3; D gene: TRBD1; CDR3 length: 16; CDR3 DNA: TGTGCCAGCAGCTTCTTGACAGGGGTCATGAACACTGAAGCTTTCTTT; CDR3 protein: CASSFLTGVMNTEAFF
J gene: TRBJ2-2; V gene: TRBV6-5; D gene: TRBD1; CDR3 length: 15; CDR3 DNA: TGTGCCAACAGTTACCGGGACAGGGCTACCGGGGAGCTGTTTTTT; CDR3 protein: CANSYRDRATGELFF
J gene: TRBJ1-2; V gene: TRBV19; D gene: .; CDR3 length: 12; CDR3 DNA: TGTGCCAGTAGAACGGACTTGTATGGCTACACCTTC; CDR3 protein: CASRTDLYGYTF
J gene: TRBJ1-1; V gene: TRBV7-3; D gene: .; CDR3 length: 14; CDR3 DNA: TGTGCCAGCAGTCCCACGGGGGAGGACACTGAAGCTTTCTTT; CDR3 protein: CASSPTGEDTEAFF
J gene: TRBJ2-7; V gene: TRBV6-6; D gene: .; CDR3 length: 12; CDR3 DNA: TGTGCCAGCAGTCCGGGGGCCTACGAGCAGTACTTC; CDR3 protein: CASSPGAYEQYF
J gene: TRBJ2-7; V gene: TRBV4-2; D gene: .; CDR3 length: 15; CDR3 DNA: TGTGCCAGCAGCCAAGATAAAGGTAGCATATGGGAGCAGTACTTC; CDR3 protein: CASSQDKGSIWEQYF
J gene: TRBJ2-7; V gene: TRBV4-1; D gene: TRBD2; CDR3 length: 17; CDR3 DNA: TGCGCCAGCAGCCTCCGACTAGCGGGGGGGAACTCCTACGAGCAGTACTTC; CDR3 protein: CASSLRLAGGNSYEQYF
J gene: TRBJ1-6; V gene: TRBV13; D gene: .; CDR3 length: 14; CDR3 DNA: TGTGCCAGCAGCTTCACAGGGCATAATTCACCCCTCCACTTT; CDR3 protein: CASSFTGHNSPLHF
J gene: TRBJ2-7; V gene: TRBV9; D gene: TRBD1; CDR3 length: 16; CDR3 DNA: TGTGCCAGCAGCGTAGGTGGGACAGGGAAGGGCTACGAGCAGTACTTC; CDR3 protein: CASSVGGTGKGYEQYF
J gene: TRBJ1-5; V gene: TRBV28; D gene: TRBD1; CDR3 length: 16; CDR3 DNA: TGTGCCAGCAGTTTCGCGGGGACAGGGGTTCCCCAGCCCCAGCATTTT; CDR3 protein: CASSFAGTGVPQPQHF
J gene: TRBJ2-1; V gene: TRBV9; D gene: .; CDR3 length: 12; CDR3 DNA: TGTGCCAGCAGCGGAGGATTCAATGAGCAGTTCTTC; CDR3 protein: CASSGGFNEQFF
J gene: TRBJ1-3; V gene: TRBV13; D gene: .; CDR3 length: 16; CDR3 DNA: TGTGCCAGCAGCCTTACATTCCTGGGCCCTGGAAACACCATATATTTT; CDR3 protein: CASSLTFLGPGNTIYF
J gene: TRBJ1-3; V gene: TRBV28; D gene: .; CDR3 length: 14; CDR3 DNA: TGTGCCAGCGGGTTACAGGGAGACGGAAACACCATATATTTT; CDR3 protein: CASGLQGDGNTIYF
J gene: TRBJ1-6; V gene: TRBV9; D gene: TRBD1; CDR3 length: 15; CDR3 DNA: TGTGCCAGCAGCGTAGAGGGACAGACTAATTCACCCCTCCACTTT; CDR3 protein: CASSVEGQTNSPLHF
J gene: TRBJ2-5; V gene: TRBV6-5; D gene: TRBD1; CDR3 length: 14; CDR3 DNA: TGTGCCAGCAGTTACGACAGGGGCCGAGAGACCCAGTACTTC; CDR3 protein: CASSYDRGRETQYF